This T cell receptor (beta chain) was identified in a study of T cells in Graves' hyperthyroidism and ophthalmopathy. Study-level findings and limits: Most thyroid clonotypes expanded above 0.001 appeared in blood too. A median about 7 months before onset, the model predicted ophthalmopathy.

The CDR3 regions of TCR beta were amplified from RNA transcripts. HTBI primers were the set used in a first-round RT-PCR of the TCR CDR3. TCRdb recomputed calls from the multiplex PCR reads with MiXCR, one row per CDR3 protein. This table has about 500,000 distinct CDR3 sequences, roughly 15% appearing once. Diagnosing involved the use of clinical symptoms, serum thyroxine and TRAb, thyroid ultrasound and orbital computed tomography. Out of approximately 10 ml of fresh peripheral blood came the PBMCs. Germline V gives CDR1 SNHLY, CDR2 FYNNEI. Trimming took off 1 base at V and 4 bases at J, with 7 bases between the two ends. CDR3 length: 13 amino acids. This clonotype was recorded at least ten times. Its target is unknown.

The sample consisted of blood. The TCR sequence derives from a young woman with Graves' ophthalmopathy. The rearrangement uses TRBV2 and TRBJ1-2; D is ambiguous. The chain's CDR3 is CASSEGPSYGYTF. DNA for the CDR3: TGTGCCAGCAGTGAAGGGCCGAGCTATGGCTACACCTTC.